This TCR beta chain was obtained from a study of cytomegalovirus exposure and HLA in healthy donors. It was with 60 Vbeta and 13 Jbeta primers that the PCR ran. As processed by the authors: Counted up in a later analysis, unique TCR beta chains came to approximately 83 million, with around 11 million shared. Profiling relied on immunoSEQ multiplex PCR, and the TCRdb table lists in-frame clones only, not all of them. V, J and clone size derive from that table, while D and trimming were established from the DNA sequence. The sample contains around 160,000 clones, around four fifths of which appear only once. In the case of this clone: One end of the junction is discordant with germline, which a read error may explain.

What was sequenced was PBMCs. This clonotype originated in a man between 18 and 35 years old in good health and CMV-seropositive.

In nucleotides, the CDR3 is TGTGCCATCAGTGAGTCAGAGGACACGTCCTACGAGCAGTCCTTC. Residues: CAISESEDTSYEQSF. This sequence joins TRBV10-3 and TRBJ2-7; perhaps TRBD1 as D (5 bases). The CDR3 length is 15 residues. Germline V CDR1 and CDR2: ENHRY, SYGVKD.